This TCR beta chain comes out of a study of T-cell memory formation after mild COVID-19 (dated by TCRdb to 2020 to 2023). Regarding the study in general: TCR sequence clusters from the two donors were largely donor specific. T-cell clones expanding and contracting after mild COVID-19 in a couple of donors were tracked by longitudinal TCRalpha and TCRbeta repertoire sequencing. Two young, previously healthy adult volunteers, one female and one male, were included in the cohort. General findings and caveats noted by the study authors: Only a couple of mild cases were covered by the study, and larger cohorts that include severe cases with pre-infection samples were considered necessary. Balanced CD4/CD8 phenotypes were observed for clones contracting from day 15 to 85, whereas a bias towards CD4+ was observed for a second wave of clones expanding from day 15 to 37. Contracting CD4+ clones turned up mainly in the CM and EM memory subsets, whereas EMRA was where CD8+ clones were enriched. Some responding clones were detected in pre-infection memory, suggesting pre-existing cross-reactive memory T cells joined the SARS-CoV-2 response. The second-wave clones that peaked on day 37 were not confirmed to be SARS-CoV-2 specific.

The CDR3 holds 14 amino acids from the cysteine to the phenylalanine. The CDR3 DNA has 42 bases and is translated from base 1. For CDR1 and CDR2, the germline V gene lists KGHDR and SFDVKD. For this chain, trimming is 3 bases at the V end and 9 bases at the J end, and the number of junction bases without a gene match is 6. Sequenced on an Illumina NovaSeq 6000. Using 5'RACE with constant-segment primers, TCRalpha and TCRbeta cDNA libraries were constructed, with sample barcodes and unique molecular identifiers added in the process. Trizol reagent was used to extract RNA from every sample. The libraries were amplified in two PCR steps, and the second step added a second sample barcode and Illumina TruSeq adapters. Sequencing of the libraries was done on an Illumina NovaSeq, producing 2 x 150 bp paired-end reads. The source study handled its data this way. With migec v1.2.7, reads were demultiplexed and then collapsed into UMI-guided consensus sequences. Using mixcr v2.1.11, UMI consensuses were aligned to TRA and TRB V and J templates and then assembled into clonotypes. A clonotype was counted as expanded or contracted only if both edgeR and NoisET called the change significant, with noise models trained on biological replicates. For edgeR calls, the thresholds were a false discovery rate-adjusted p below 0.01 and a log2 fold-change of 1. As an exploratory analysis of dynamics, PCA with hierarchical clustering was applied to max-normalized trajectories of the 1000 most abundant clonotypes. Separately sequenced CD4+ and CD8+ repertoires were used to assign the CD4 or CD8 phenotype of responding clones. The public sequencing data were trimmed at Q25 with fastp and processed into clonotypes with MiXCR by TCRdb, which kept only in-frame beta chains. Under each unique CDR3 protein, matching rows form one entry showing the most common genes and DNA. TCRdb assigned the V and J calls; the authors' analysis was not used. In this sample the table shows 350,000 to 400,000 distinct CDR3 sequences, around 15% of which occur a single time. Roughly 22% of the sample is in the top ten clones.

PBMCs were isolated by Ficoll-Paque density gradient centrifugation. About this clonotype: It lacks a known antigen. Base quality data are lacking; no much larger clone is found one base away.

In this chain, TRBV24-1 is recombined with TRBJ2-1; 8 bases in between match TRBD1. This TCR derives from a man between 18 and 35 years old who had mild COVID-19 (a few samples of this study predate the infection). The sample titles of this study are shuffled in the database, so cell type and time point are left out; the donor was told from shared clones. The sample comprised PBMCs or a T cell subset sorted from them (not recorded which). Here the CDR3 is given as CATSDTDRGGEQFF. The DNA is TGTGCCACCAGTGATACCGACAGGGGTGGTGAGCAGTTCTTC.